This T cell receptor beta chain was identified in a study of cytomegalovirus exposure and HLA in healthy donors. Whole-study context: An earlier analysis found fewer than 140 million unique TCR beta sequences from about 190 million T cells.

PCR involved 60 Vbeta and 13 Jbeta primers. TCRdb's table, derived via immunoSEQ multiplex PCR, lists solely in-frame clones and lacks some. The sample has under 150,000 clones; around 80% are singletons. Germline V gene sequence: CDR1 LGHNA, CDR2 YNFKEQ. The CDR3 runs to 17 residues. V lost 3 bases to trimming and J lost 1 base, with 15 bases between them. The chain uses TRBV4-2 and TRBJ2-2; D is perhaps TRBD1 (5 bases). Sequencing input: PBMCs. The clonotype was recovered from a man aged 25 to 45 in good health and CMV-seronegative. The CDR3 coding sequence is TGTGCCAGCAGCCAGGGGCTATTGGCGGTGAACACCGGGGAGCTGTTTTTT. Protein: CASSQGLLAVNTGELFF.